The present T cell receptor beta chain was sequenced within a study of radiation and T cells in renal cell carcinoma. Treatment: 15 Gy SBRT to primary tumor, nephrectomy 4 weeks later. Repertoires were generated with immunoSEQ multiplex PCR, while TCRdb's copy carries only in-frame clones and drops some. Seen here are about 9,600 clones, roughly 63% observed once, and the top ten hold 15% to 20%. The CDR3 sequence is 14 residues long. Trimming shortened V by 7 bases and J by 6 bases, and 19 bases separated the two germline ends. Per the germline V gene, CDR1 is MNHNS and CDR2 is SASEGT. V and J are TRBV6-1 and TRBJ2-7; a weak D match, TRBD2 (5 bases). This receptor was obtained from a woman in her forties or fifties with renal cell carcinoma. The sample consisted of tumor tissue, taken from a patient whose treatment included radiotherapy and nephrectomy. This CDR3 is CASTFMDSAGEQYF. Written as DNA, the CDR3 is TGTGCCAGCACCTTCATGGACTCCGCCGGCGAGCAGTACTTC.